The 2 T cell receptor beta chains given below trace back to one sample, sequenced in a study of regulatory T cells in long-lasting Graves disease. According to the study, TCR beta libraries were built with iRepertoire HTBI primers and CDR3-region Arm-PCR. TCRdb re-called the multiplex PCR reads with MiXCR, one entry per CDR3 protein. Of about 210,000 distinct CDR3 sequences listed, about 19% are singletons. The time point was: newly diagnosed GD, antithyroid drugs for less than 3 months. PBMC-derived RNA was used for the TCR library. A further study also used this sample, focusing on T cells in Graves' hyperthyroidism and ophthalmopathy.

The sequences come from peripheral blood mononuclear cells (PBMCs), collected at new diagnosis, from a patient treated with antithyroid drugs. The origin of the receptors is a woman aged 25-40 years with Graves disease.

This clonotype was found a few times. This CDR3 is CASSIISREGTQYF. The CDR3, as DNA: TGTGCCAGTAGTATAATCTCCAGGGAAGGTACGCAGTATTTT. The rearrangement links TRBV19 to TRBJ2-3; possibly TRBD1 for D (5 bases). The CDR3 consists of 14 residues. The germline gives CDR1 LNHDA, CDR2 SQIVND (reference sequence). V was trimmed by 2 bases and J by 8 bases, leaving 14 bases between them.

This clonotype has a count of ten or more. The rearrangement uses TRBV27 and TRBJ2-3; TRBD1 might be the D (6 bases). V lost 7 bases, J lost 0 bases, and 14 bases lay in between. CDR1 is MNHEY and CDR2 is SMNVEV in the germline V gene (reference sequence). This CDR3 contains 15 residues. Written as DNA, the CDR3 is TGTGCCAGCACGTCCGGGACACTGAGCACAGATACGCAGTATTTT. It is translated as CASTSGTLSTDTQYF.